Sequencing of this T cell receptor beta chain was carried out in a study of blood T cell repertoires in COVID-19 (TCRdb year 2020). Turning to the overall study: The collaborator samples originated in the United States, Italy and Spain and spanned the acute and convalescent phases of COVID-19. The material from the prospective study consisted of cDNA or gDNA derived from T cells, B-cell-depleted T cells, or PBMCs. Subjects who had been exposed to COVID-19, were actively infected with it, or had recovered from it provided the deeply sampled blood TCRbeta repertoires that made up the dataset. The repertoires were made available in a free public database intended to serve as a resource for research on the immune response to SARS-CoV-2. Samples were obtained from the ongoing ImmuneRACE study (first 160 participants) and from 1,200 or so subjects provided by 6 global collaborators. The sample metadata nearly always contained a de-identified subject ID, COVID-19 status, age in years and sex. HLA class I and class II types, where available, came from metadata supplied by the sample provider rather than from assay-based typing. What the work shows at the level of the full study, not this receptor alone: The quantity of clinical and demographic metadata differed by source and by participant and was supplied without curation.

Whole blood was collected in K2EDTA tubes by collaborating institutions according to the institutions' own protocols. For TCRbeta analysis, collaborators shipped samples as frozen whole blood, isolated PBMCs, or DNA extracted from either of those sample types. V is trimmed back by 4 bases and J by 2 bases, and the junction contains 10 bases that no gene match accounts for. As encoded in the germline V gene, CDR1 is SGDLS while CDR2 is YYNGEE. The CDR3 starts with the cysteine, ends with the phenylalanine, and has 17 residues. Kept here is only the CDR3 DNA, which spans 51 bases and is read in frame from base 1. TCRbeta CDR3 regions were amplified from genomic DNA by means of the immunoSEQ Assay, a bias-controlled multiplex PCR. Processing in the source paper ran as follows. The number of nucleated cells in each sample was estimated from the amplification of reference gene primers within the assay. To quantify the absolute abundance of each unique TCRbeta CDR3 rearrangement, sequence reads were collapsed and filtered. For each sample, productive Simpson clonality was calculated as the square root of Simpson's diversity index across productive rearrangements. The source is immuneACCESS, and TCRdb retained only in-frame sequences with V and J called. Part of the clones is not carried over; for the studies checked, unresolved V genes explain less than half of this, and the remainder is unexplained. The D gene and trimming were derived from the DNA, and the V and J assignments and clone size from that table. For this sample the table gives about 94,000 clones, of which 87% were detected only once. Approximately 8% of the sample belongs to the ten largest clones.

About this clone itself: Which antigen it targets is not known. The input lacks base qualities; no much larger clone sits a single base away.

The sequence is built from TRBV9 and TRBJ2-5, with 11 bases aligning to TRBD2. The material sequenced was peripheral blood. The receptor was isolated from a human donor with acute or convalescent COVID-19. The donor label of this sample is uncertain. The CDR3 protein is CASSILSGTSGQETQYF. Read as DNA, the sequence is TGTGCCAGCAGCATCCTCTCCGGGACTAGCGGACAAGAGACCCAGTACTTC.